This T cell receptor beta chain was captured by sequencing in a study of OX40 agonist ivuxolimab in advanced cancers. About the research overall: Anti-PD-1, anti-PD-L1 or anti-CTLA-4 therapy given earlier was allowed, and about 38% had some.

As for this clone: No antigen is known for it.

The CDR3 is 15 amino acids. Germline lookup yields CDR1 SGHTA and CDR2 FQGNSA. Repertoires were generated with immunoSEQ multiplex PCR, while TCRdb's copy carries only in-frame clones and drops some. The sample records 40,000 to 55,000 clones, 88% being singletons. Study-wide results and limits: The antigen specificity of the peripheral T cells (those that were expanded) was not determined. At doses 0.1 to 3.0 mg/kg, CD4+ and CD8+ clones expanded.

This clonotype was obtained from an adult with an advanced solid tumor such as melanoma, head and neck, liver or kidney cancer. This rearrangement joins TRBV7-2 to TRBJ2-5; D may correspond to TRBD1 or TRBD2 (5 bases each). The J call is in doubt because the DNA end fits TRBJ2-7 better. The sequencing here drew on CD4+ or CD8+ T cells sorted from blood, taken in a trial of the OX40 agonist ivuxolimab. The CDR3 spells CASSPTGTSSYEQYF. CDR3 bases: TGTGCCAGCAGCCCCACCGGGACGTCGTCCTACGAGCAGTACTTC.